This record concerns one TCR beta chain sequence. These data are taken from a study of T cell clonotyping in hematopoietic cell transplantation. The CDR3 length is 16 residues. V was clipped by 5 bases and J by 2 bases; unmatched bases: 11. Germline CDR1 is SEHNR and CDR2 is FQNEAQ (reference sequence). The repertoire was sequenced with immunoSEQ multiplex PCR; TCRdb's copy has only in-frame clones and lacks some. This table has 8,900 or so clones, about 90% appearing once. The time point was: recipient sample about 28 days before transplant, after cytoreduction. The clonotype comes from a woman aged 55-75 years with acute myeloid leukemia. Some clones in this sample may be carry-over from other donors' samples. The chain links TRBV7-9 to TRBJ1-1; 7 nucleotides align to TRBD1. The sequenced sample was peripheral blood mononuclear cells, obtained before stem cell transplant. Here the CDR3 DNA reads TGTGCCAGCAGCAAGACAGGGCCGAGGAGTAACACTGAAGCTTTCTTT. Translated, it gives CASSKTGPRSNTEAFF.